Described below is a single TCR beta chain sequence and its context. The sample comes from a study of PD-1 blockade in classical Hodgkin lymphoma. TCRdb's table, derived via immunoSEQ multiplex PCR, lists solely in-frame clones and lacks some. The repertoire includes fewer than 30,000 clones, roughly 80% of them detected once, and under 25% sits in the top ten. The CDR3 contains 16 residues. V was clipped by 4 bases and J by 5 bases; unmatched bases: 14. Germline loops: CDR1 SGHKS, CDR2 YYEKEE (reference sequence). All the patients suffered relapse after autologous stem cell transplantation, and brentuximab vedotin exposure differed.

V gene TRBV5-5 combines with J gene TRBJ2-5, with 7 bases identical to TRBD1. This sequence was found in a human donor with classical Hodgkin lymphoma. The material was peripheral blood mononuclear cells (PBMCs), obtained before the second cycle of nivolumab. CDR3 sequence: CASSPPPDREWETQYF. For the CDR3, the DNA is TGTGCCAGCAGCCCTCCTCCCGACAGGGAGTGGGAGACCCAGTACTTC.